The 31 T cell receptor beta chains reported below all come from one sample, sequenced in a study of blood T cells in healthy people across ages (dated by TCRdb to about 2015). The library came from 5' RACE. Sequencing was performed on an Illumina HiSeq 2500. The second PCR ran for roughly 6 to 11 cycles and used a J-beta primer mix along with a sample-barcoded 5' primer. TCRdb ran its own pipeline on the public reads, namely fastp trimming at Q25 and MiXCR clone calling, and kept in-frame beta chains. Every distinct CDR3 protein forms one entry, paired with its most common genes and DNA. In all, the sample holds some 900,000 distinct CDR3 sequences, and 48% of those were seen once. The top ten hold around 15% of the sample. Sequencing was done on a sample of blood. The receptors come from a young man in good health.

V usage is TRBV29-1 and J usage is TRBJ1-6; D remains ambiguous. In germline, CDR1 is SQVTM, CDR2 ANQGSEA. This CDR3 region has 13 residues. The V end was cut by 4 bases, the J end by 3 bases, with 7 bases between. The CDR3 here is CSVAGDYNSPLHF. The CDR3 nucleotides are TGCAGCGTTGCCGGGGACTATAATTCACCCCTCCACTTT.

This rearrangement joins TRBV20-1 to TRBJ1-5; no clear D. Trimming removed 6 bases from V and 4 bases from J, with 22 bases in between. The CDR3 covers 16 residues. CDR1 DFQATT and CDR2 SNEGSKA come from the germline V gene (reference sequence). The CDR3 spells CSASQSVSYSNQPQHF. The CDR3 DNA sequence: TGCAGTGCCTCTCAGTCGGTCTCATATTCGAATCAGCCCCAGCATTTT.

This clonotype was observed a few times. The V and J genes are TRBV12-3 or TRBV12-4 and TRBJ2-3; 8 bases match TRBD1. This CDR3 contains 14 residues. Unmatched junction bases numbered 5, after V lost 5 bases and J lost 4 bases. The CDR3 is CASSPTGAADTQYF. CDR3 sequence (DNA): TGTGCCAGCAGTCCGACAGGGGCCGCAGATACGCAGTATTTT.

In its sample, this clonotype was seen many times. The rearrangement links TRBV29-1 to TRBJ2-7; D is unresolved. The V and J ends lost 4 bases and 0 bases respectively, with 7 bases between them. The CDR3 consists of 12 residues. Germline V gene data show CDR1 as SQVTM and CDR2 as ANQGSEA. The CDR3: CSVGGDSYEQYF. The CDR3 DNA reads TGCAGCGTTGGAGGCGACTCCTACGAGCAGTACTTC.

The CDR3 reads CASSLTSSGAPDTQYF. CDR3 DNA: TGTGCCAGCAGCTTAACAAGTAGCGGGGCCCCAGATACGCAGTATTTT. This chain connects TRBV7-3 to TRBJ2-3, with 8 bases identical to TRBD2. J gave up 4 bases and V 0 bases, and 6 bases lay outside the gene matches. Germline CDR1 reads SGHTA; CDR2 reads FQGTGA. The CDR3 runs 16 residues.

The chain combines TRBV3-1 with TRBJ2-3; 11 bases match TRBD2. The germline CDR1 and CDR2 sequences are LGHDT and YNNKEL (reference sequence). CDR3 length equals 16 residues. V lost 5 bases, J lost 3 bases, and 7 bases stayed unmatched. CDR3 coding DNA: TGTGCCAGCAGCAACCTCCGACTAGCGGGGACAGATACGCAGTATTTT. It encodes CASSNLRLAGTDTQYF.

The chain links TRBV5-1 to TRBJ2-2; D is undetermined. Germline-derived CDR1 and CDR2 are SGHRS and YFSETQ. This CDR3 has 14 residues. Trimming removed 2 bases at V and 3 bases at J, with 8 bases between. The CDR3 nucleotides are TGCGCCAGCAGCTTATCCCATGACACCGGGGAGCTGTTTTTT. This sequence encodes CASSLSHDTGELFF.

This clonotype was seen more than once but under ten times. The chain joins TRBV7-9 to TRBJ2-3, with 9 bases aligning to TRBD2. V dropped 2 bases and J dropped 5; count of bases not matched to a gene: 11. Germline CDR1 reads SEHNR; CDR2 reads FQNEAQ (reference sequence). This CDR3 contains 17 residues. The CDR3 is CASSLTTGGGARDTQYF. The DNA for the CDR3 is TGTGCCAGCAGCTTAACGACGGGCGGGGGGGCGAGAGATACGCAGTATTTT.

V is TRBV10-3 and J is TRBJ1-2; no clear D. This CDR3 region has 15 residues. V was cut by 4 bases and J by 3 bases, with 15 bases left in between. From germline, CDR1 is ENHRY and CDR2 SYGVKD. CDR3 protein: CAISVDSRRYYGYTF. The CDR3 DNA reads TGTGCCATCAGTGTTGATTCTAGACGGTACTATGGCTACACCTTC.

The chain uses TRBV5-1 and TRBJ1-1; D uncertain. Trimming took off 0 bases at V and 1 base at J, with 10 bases between the two ends. Germline V gene sequence: CDR1 SGHRS, CDR2 YFSETQ. CDR3 size: 15 residues. CDR3 coding DNA: TGCGCCAGCAGCTTGGACCCGAACAAGAACACTGAAGCTTTCTTT. Encoded protein: CASSLDPNKNTEAFF.

The J gene is TRBJ2-1, the V gene TRBV6-6, with TRBD2 matching 7 bases. The V gene's germline CDR1 is MNHNY and CDR2 SVGAGI (reference sequence). The V segment lost 6 bases and the J segment 6 bases; nucleotides outside the gene matches: 11. The CDR3 is 15 amino acids. This CDR3 is CASRYSGGGINEQFF. CDR3 coding DNA: TGTGCCAGCAGGTATTCCGGGGGAGGGATCAATGAGCAGTTCTTC.

The J gene is TRBJ2-1, the V gene TRBV7-3, with D maybe TRBD1 (5 bases). Germline V gives CDR1 SGHTA, CDR2 FQGTGA. The CDR3 contains 15 residues. V lost 5 bases and J 4 bases, leaving 15 bases between the germline ends. CDR3 amino acids: CASSTQGVGYNEQFF. The CDR3 coding sequence is TGTGCCAGCAGCACCCAGGGTGTTGGGTACAATGAGCAGTTCTTC.

The V gene is TRBV13, the J gene TRBJ1-1; TRBD1 is a possible D gene (6 bases). V was cut by 9 bases and J by 4 bases, with 15 bases left in between. The length of the CDR3 is 13 residues. In germline, CDR1 is PRHDT, CDR2 FYEKMQ (reference sequence). The CDR3 nucleotides read TGTGCCAGTAAGCCCGGACAGATCACTGAAGCTTTCTTT. Its protein is CASKPGQITEAFF.

V usage is TRBV4-2 and J usage is TRBJ2-6; D is possibly TRBD2 (5 bases). Germline V lookup: CDR1 LGHNA, CDR2 YNFKEQ. The CDR3 runs to 15 residues. V lost 1 base, J lost 3 bases, and 7 bases lay in between. This chain's CDR3 is CASSQAGGGANVLTF. The CDR3 DNA is TGTGCCAGCAGCCAAGCCGGAGGTGGGGCCAACGTCCTGACTTTC.

This chain uses TRBV3-1 with TRBJ2-1; no firm D call. CDR1 LGHDT and CDR2 YNNKEL come from the germline V gene (reference sequence). Trimming stripped 1 base from V and 10 bases from J, with 14 bases between. This CDR3 region has 14 residues. The CDR3 here is CASSQGIISQEQFF. The CDR3 coding sequence is TGTGCCAGCAGCCAAGGGATAATCTCTCAAGAGCAGTTCTTC.

The CDR3 DNA reads as TGTGCCAGCAGTTTATCGCAGCGAGCCATTCAGTACTTC. It yields the protein CASSLSQRAIQYF. The J gene is TRBJ2-4, the V gene TRBV27; D not resolved. Per germline, CDR1 MNHEY and CDR2 SMNVEV (reference sequence). V shed 0 bases and J shed 9 bases, with 9 bases lying between them. The CDR3 runs 13 residues.

The chain joins TRBV11-2 to TRBJ2-7; D may correspond to TRBD1 or TRBD2 (7 bases each). This CDR3 region has 16 residues. V lost 1 base and J lost 1, with 14 bases in between. Per germline, CDR1 SGHAT and CDR2 FQNNGV. The chain's CDR3 is CASSLVSGTASYEQYF. CDR3 DNA: TGTGCCAGCAGCTTAGTAAGCGGGACAGCTTCCTACGAGCAGTACTTC.

The CDR3 region has the DNA TGTGCCAGCAGCACCTTCAAGACAGACCACGAGCAGTTCTTC. It is translated as CASSTFKTDHEQFF. The genes are TRBV11-2 and TRBJ2-1; TRBD1 is a possible D gene (5 bases). Germline V gives CDR1 SGHAT, CDR2 FQNNGV. The CDR3 is made up of 14 amino acids. V lost 5 bases and J 10 bases, leaving 18 bases between the germline ends.

The rearrangement uses TRBV7-2 and TRBJ2-5; D gene uncertain. Germline values: CDR1 SGHTA, CDR2 FQGNSA. The CDR3 contains 13 residues. V lost 5 bases and J 4 bases, leaving 11 bases between the germline ends. CDR3 loop: CASSVVGRETQYF. Written as DNA, the CDR3 is TGTGCCAGCAGCGTCGTAGGGCGAGAGACCCAGTACTTC. The full variable domain, rest sourced from reference TRBV7-2 and TRBJ2-5, is GAGVSQSPSNKVTEKGKDVELRCDPISGHTALYWYRQSLGQGLEFLIYFQGNSAPDKSGLPSDRFSAERTGGSVSTLTIQRTQQEDSAVYLCASSVVGRETQYFGPGTRLLVL.

The rearrangement links TRBV7-9 to TRBJ1-2; 10 bases line up with TRBD1. Trimming cost V 7 bases and J 4 bases; bases outside gene matches: 6. Germline V gene lookup returns CDR1 SEHNR and CDR2 FQNEAQ (reference sequence). The length of the CDR3 is 14 residues. CDR3 region: CASISGTGVYGYTF. CDR3 nucleotide sequence: TGTGCCAGCATCTCCGGGACAGGGGTCTATGGCTACACCTTC.

The rearrangement links TRBV11-2 to TRBJ2-7, with D perhaps TRBD1 (5 bases). V lost 0 bases, J lost 0 bases, and 18 bases lay in between. Per the germline V gene, CDR1 is SGHAT and CDR2 is FQNNGV. The length of the CDR3 is 18 residues. The CDR3 reads CASSLDSWGKSSSYEQYF. CDR3 nucleotides: TGTGCCAGCAGCTTAGATTCGTGGGGCAAATCAAGCTCCTACGAGCAGTACTTC.

V and J are TRBV10-2 and TRBJ1-2; 9 bases match TRBD1. The CDR3 is made up of 13 amino acids. The ends lost 11 bases at V and 6 bases at J; junction bases unmatched: 10. Per germline, CDR1 WSHSY and CDR2 SAAADI. The CDR3 loop reads CAAVRDRVNGYTF. In nucleotides, the CDR3 is TGCGCCGCCGTCCGGGACAGGGTCAATGGCTACACCTTC.

The chain employs TRBV21-1 and TRBJ1-5. TRBV21-1 is a known pseudogene. The CDR3 has 19 residues. CDR3 sequence: CASSKAPDGGPTSNQPQHF. In nucleotides, the CDR3 is TGTGCCAGCAGCAAAGCTCCGGACGGAGGACCGACCAGCAATCAGCCCCAGCATTTT.

The CDR3 bases are TGCAGTGCCTGGGACCTCTCTGGGGCCAACGTCCTGACTTTC. It yields the protein CSAWDLSGANVLTF. The chain carries TRBV20-1 and TRBJ2-6, with D perhaps TRBD1 or TRBD2 (5 bases each). Trimming removed 6 bases at V and 0 bases at J, with 9 bases between. The CDR3 has 14 amino acids. CDR1 DFQATT and CDR2 SNEGSKA come from the germline V gene (reference sequence).

The V call is TRBV7-2, the J call TRBJ1-2; D is perhaps TRBD1 (5 bases). Germline V gene lookup returns CDR1 SGHTA and CDR2 FQGNSA. CDR3 length: 15 amino acids. V was trimmed by 1 base and J by 7 bases, leaving 16 bases between them. The CDR3 spells CASSLERSGTSGYTF. Written as DNA, the CDR3 is TGTGCCAGCAGCTTAGAGAGAAGCGGGACCAGTGGCTACACCTTC.

The J gene is TRBJ1-1, the V gene TRBV5-1; 7 nucleotides agree with TRBD1. The V and J ends lost 3 bases and 4 bases, in that order; junction bases with no gene match: 9. The CDR3 spans 15 residues. CDR1 is SGHRS and CDR2 is YFSETQ in the germline V gene. Here the CDR3 DNA reads TGCGCCAGCAGCTCGTGGAGCGCAGGGGGCACTGAAGCTTTCTTT. Its protein is CASSSWSAGGTEAFF.

A few counts support this clonotype. The CDR3 sequence: CASISDGETQYF. Here the CDR3 DNA reads TGTGCCAGCATTAGCGACGGGGAGACCCAGTACTTC. The V call is TRBV12-3 or TRBV12-4, the J call TRBJ2-5; TRBD2 is a possible D gene (5 bases). The CDR3 totals 12 residues. V was shortened by 7 bases and J by 5 bases, with 11 bases between the two germline ends.

As concerns this clonotype: At one end the junction does not follow the germline gene, possibly because of a read error. V usage is TRBV12-3 or TRBV12-4 and J usage is TRBJ2-1, with 7 positions matching TRBD2. CDR3 length: 15 residues. The CDR3 DNA sequence: TGTGCCAGTAGTTTAGCCCGGGGAGGGTCCGGTGAGCAGTTCTTC. Protein product: CASSLARGGSGEQFF.

The V call is TRBV29-1, the J call TRBJ2-7; TRBD1 matches 9 bases. From germline, CDR1 is SQVTM and CDR2 ANQGSEA. The CDR3 contains 12 residues. V trimming: 7 bases; J trimming: 3 bases; junction bases outside the gene matches: 4. The CDR3 bases are TGCAGCGGGGGGACAGGGAACTACGAGCAGTACTTC. Its protein product is CSGGTGNYEQYF.

The J gene is TRBJ1-5, the V gene TRBV7-9; D uncertain. The germline V gene has CDR1 SEHNR and CDR2 FQNEAQ (reference sequence). Deletions cut 5 bases from V and 8 bases from J, with 16 bases between. The CDR3 contains 14 residues. The CDR3 coding sequence is TGTGCCAGCAGCCTGACCGGATACGGGAAGCCCCAGCATTTT. Its protein product is CASSLTGYGKPQHF.

The chain joins TRBV11-2 to TRBJ2-1, with 7 nucleotides matching TRBD1. The germline CDR1 and CDR2 sequences are SGHAT and FQNNGV. J gave up 3 bases and V 5 bases, and 7 bases lay outside the gene matches. This CDR3 spans 15 amino acids. The CDR3 bases are TGTGCCAGCAGCCCCAGCAGGGGGATCTACAATGAGCAGTTCTTC. This translates into CASSPSRGIYNEQFF.